The 9 T cell receptor beta chains below come from one sample, sequenced in a study of T-cell reconstitution after alpha-beta-depleted transplantation in children. A library of TCRbeta sequences, prepared with unique molecular identifiers, was generated. TCRdb re-called the PCR reads through MiXCR, storing one row per CDR3 protein. Counted here are some 840,000 distinct CDR3 sequences, roughly 15% occurring once; the ten biggest clones make up about 5%. The sample in question was PBMCs, mostly from graft donor cells, obtained 360 days after TCRalphabeta/CD19-depleted stem cell transplant. These receptors all stem from a male patient younger than 18 who had a stem cell transplant for acute lymphoblastic leukemia, so the T cells may come from the graft donor.

There are a few counts of this clonotype. The J gene is TRBJ2-1, the V gene TRBV11-2, with D uncertain. Germline CDR1 is SGHAT and CDR2 is FQNNGV. V lost 2 bases and J lost 7, with 9 bases in between. CDR3 length equals 13 residues. CDR3 sequence reads: CASSLYRENEQFF. CDR3 nucleotides: TGTGCCAGCAGCTTATATCGAGAGAATGAGCAGTTCTTC. The full variable domain, with the rest looked up from reference TRBV11-2 and TRBJ2-1, is EAGVAQSPRYKIIEKRQSVAFWCNPISGHATLYWYQQILGQGPKLLIQFQNNGVVDDSQLPKDRFSAERLKGVDSTLKIQPAKLEDSAVYLCASSLYRENEQFFGPGTRLTVL.

This clonotype was recorded at least ten times. The chain is built from TRBV29-1 and TRBJ2-5; a weak D match, TRBD2 (6 bases). Germline V CDR1 and CDR2: SQVTM, ANQGSEA. V lost 7 bases and J 5 bases, leaving 11 bases between the germline ends. This CDR3 is 11 amino acids long. CDR3 nucleotides: TGCAGCGACCGGGAGTACGAGACCCAGTACTTC. Translated: CSDREYETQYF.

This clonotype was counted at least ten times. V usage is TRBV7-9 and J usage is TRBJ2-7; 8 bases align to TRBD1. CDR1 and CDR2 from the germline V gene are SEHNR and FQNEAQ (reference sequence). The CDR3 consists of 13 residues. V lost 4 bases, J lost 5 bases, and 4 bases stayed unmatched. The CDR3 DNA reads TGTGCCAGCAGCTGGACAGGGAAGAACGAGCAGTACTTC. Protein sequence: CASSWTGKNEQYF.

This clonotype was detected a few times. The chain has TRBV20-1 and TRBJ2-1; TRBD2 aligns across 9 bases. The germline V gene encodes CDR1 DFQATT and CDR2 SNEGSKA (reference sequence). V was pared by 1 base and J by 6 bases, with 10 bases of the junction left unmatched. The CDR3 length is 16 residues. The CDR3: CSARGLAVFVGNEQFF. As DNA, the CDR3 is TGCAGTGCTAGAGGACTAGCGGTATTCGTAGGCAATGAGCAGTTCTTC.

This clonotype occurred a few times. The CDR3 is CASSPRIRETGYEQYF. In DNA, the CDR3 is TGTGCCAGCAGTCCAAGAATAAGGGAGACGGGTTACGAGCAGTACTTC. The chain couples TRBV3-1 to TRBJ2-7; D is possibly TRBD2 (5 bases). The V gene's germline CDR1 is LGHDT and CDR2 YNNKEL (reference sequence). V gave up 6 bases and J gave up 4 bases, with 22 bases separating them. CDR3 size: 16 residues.

The chain carries TRBV18 and TRBJ2-7, with D maybe TRBD1 (5 bases). Trimming shortened V by 1 base and J by 6 bases, and 19 bases separated the two germline ends. The CDR3 is 16 residues long. Germline CDR1 is KGHSH and CDR2 is LQKENI. CDR3 residues: CASSPRGELLFSEQYF. The DNA for the CDR3 is TGTGCCAGCTCACCACGGGGCGAGCTACTATTTTCCGAGCAGTACTTC.

CDR3 coding DNA: TGTGCCAGCAGCTTCCTACTAGCGCCAGAAGAGACCCAGTACTTC. Encoded protein: CASSFLLAPEETQYF. V is TRBV7-9 and J is TRBJ2-5, with 7 bases matching TRBD2. Per the germline V gene, CDR1 is SEHNR and CDR2 is FQNEAQ (reference sequence). This CDR3 is built from 15 residues. J gave up 3 bases and V 3 bases, and 7 bases lay outside the gene matches.

The genes are TRBV7-9 and TRBJ1-1, with 8 bases aligning to TRBD1. Germline V gene data show CDR1 as SEHNR and CDR2 as FQNEAQ (reference sequence). V lost 2 bases and J lost 5; bases outside the gene matches: 4. This CDR3 is 14 amino acids long. In DNA, the CDR3 is TGTGCCAGCAGCTTAAGACAGGGGAGGACTGAAGCTTTCTTT. This gives the protein CASSLRQGRTEAFF.

This chain joins TRBV9 and TRBJ1-6, with a weak D call TRBD1 (5 bases). CDR3 size: 14 residues. Germline assignment: CDR1 SGDLS and CDR2 YYNGEE. V was shortened by 5 bases and J by 7 bases, with 13 bases between the two germline ends. CDR3 sequence (DNA): TGTGCCAGCAGGGGGGAAGGCTTAAATTCACCCCTCCACTTT. It codes for CASRGEGLNSPLHF.